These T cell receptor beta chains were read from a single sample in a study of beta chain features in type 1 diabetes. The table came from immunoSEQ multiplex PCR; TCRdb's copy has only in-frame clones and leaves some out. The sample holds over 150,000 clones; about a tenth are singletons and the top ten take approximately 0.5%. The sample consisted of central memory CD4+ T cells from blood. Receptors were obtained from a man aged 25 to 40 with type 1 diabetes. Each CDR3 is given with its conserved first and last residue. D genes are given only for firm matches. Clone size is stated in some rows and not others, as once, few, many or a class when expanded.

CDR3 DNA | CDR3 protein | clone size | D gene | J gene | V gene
TGTGCCAGCAGCCAAGCGGGGCAGTCTCATGAGACCCAGTACTTC | CASSQAGQSHETQYF | . | TRBD2 | TRBJ2-5 | TRBV7-2
TGTGCCAGCAGTGAATTAAGCGTAAACACCGGGGAGCTGTTTTTT | CASSELSVNTGELFF | few | . | TRBJ2-2 | TRBV2
TGTGCCAGCAGCCAAGATTTAAAAGGGGCAGAGACCCAGTACTTC | CASSQDLKGAETQYF | few | . | TRBJ2-5 | TRBV4-2
TGTGCCAGCAGCCAAGCTATAGATGAGCAGTTCTTC | CASSQAIDEQFF | few | . | TRBJ2-1 | TRBV4-2
TGTGCCAGCAGCCAAGTCGGGGAGGGGGCAGATACGCAGTATTTT | CASSQVGEGADTQYF | many | . | TRBJ2-3 | TRBV4-2
TGTGCCAGCAGCCCGGAGGGGTTCGGGTACAATCAGCCCCAGCATTTT | CASSPEGFGYNQPQHF | few | . | TRBJ1-5 | TRBV4-2
TGTGCCAGCAGCTTAGACGGGACTAGCGGGTCGGGAGAGACCCAGTACTTC | CASSLDGTSGSGETQYF | few | TRBD2 | TRBJ2-5 | TRBV7-8
TGCGCCAGCAGCTTGACACGAGGAGGTTTATCTTCGTTACAGGGGGCTTACGAGCAGTACTTC | CASSLTRGGLSSLQGAYEQYF | . | TRBD1 | TRBJ2-7 | TRBV5-1
TGCAGTGCTAGACCCCTCTACGAGCAGTACTTC | CSARPLYEQYF | . | . | TRBJ2-7 | TRBV20-1
TGCAGCGGGCGGGAGGCCCAAGAGACCCAGTACTTC | CSGREAQETQYF | . | TRBD2 | TRBJ2-5 | TRBV29-1
TGTGCCAGCAGCCCCGGGACAGGACAAGAGACCCAGTACTTC | CASSPGTGQETQYF | . | TRBD1 | TRBJ2-5 | TRBV7-9
TGCGCCAGCAGCCAGGGACAGGGCCCCCAAGAGACCCAGTACTTC | CASSQGQGPQETQYF | few | TRBD1 | TRBJ2-5 | TRBV4-1
TGTGCCAGCAGGAACAGGGGTGAAGCTTTCTTT | CASRNRGEAFF | few | TRBD1 | TRBJ1-1 | TRBV7-2
TGTGCCAGCAGTTCCGGCGGGAGCGAGCAGTACTTC | CASSSGGSEQYF | few | TRBD2 | TRBJ2-7 | TRBV28
TGTGCCAGCAGCGGGGGGAATCAGCCCCAGCATTTT | CASSGGNQPQHF | . | . | TRBJ1-5 | TRBV28
TGTGCCAGCAGTTCCCCTTCGAGTGGCTACACCTTC | CASSSPSSGYTF | few | . | TRBJ1-2 | TRBV27
TGTGCCACCAGCGGACAGTGGGACGAGCAGTACTTC | CATSGQWDEQYF | . | . | TRBJ2-7 | TRBV15
TGTGCCAGCAGCTTGGGACTAGCAAAGGAGAAAATATCGTACTTC | CASSLGLAKEKISYF | . | TRBD2 | TRBJ2-7 | TRBV5-4
TGTGCCAGCAGCCAACGGAACTATGGCTACACCTTC | CASSQRNYGYTF | . | . | TRBJ1-2 | TRBV7-3
TGCGCCAGCGTCCGAGGAGGGAGCACAGATACGCAGTATTTT | CASVRGGSTDTQYF | . | . | TRBJ2-3 | TRBV5-1
TGTGCCAGCAGTTCCACCCAGGCTGAAGCTTTCTTT | CASSSTQAEAFF | few | . | TRBJ1-1 | TRBV6-5
TGTGCCAGCTGGGGACTAGGCCTGCGAGAGCAGTACTTC | CASWGLGLREQYF | few | TRBD2 | TRBJ2-7 | TRBV28
TGTGCCAGCAGCTCTCAGACAGGATCGGGCGAGCAGTACTTC | CASSSQTGSGEQYF | . | . | TRBJ2-7 | TRBV11-2
TGCGCCAGCAGCTCGGCAGGGGCCGGACTTTTGTACGAGCAGTACTTC | CASSSAGAGLLYEQYF | few | . | TRBJ2-7 | TRBV5-1